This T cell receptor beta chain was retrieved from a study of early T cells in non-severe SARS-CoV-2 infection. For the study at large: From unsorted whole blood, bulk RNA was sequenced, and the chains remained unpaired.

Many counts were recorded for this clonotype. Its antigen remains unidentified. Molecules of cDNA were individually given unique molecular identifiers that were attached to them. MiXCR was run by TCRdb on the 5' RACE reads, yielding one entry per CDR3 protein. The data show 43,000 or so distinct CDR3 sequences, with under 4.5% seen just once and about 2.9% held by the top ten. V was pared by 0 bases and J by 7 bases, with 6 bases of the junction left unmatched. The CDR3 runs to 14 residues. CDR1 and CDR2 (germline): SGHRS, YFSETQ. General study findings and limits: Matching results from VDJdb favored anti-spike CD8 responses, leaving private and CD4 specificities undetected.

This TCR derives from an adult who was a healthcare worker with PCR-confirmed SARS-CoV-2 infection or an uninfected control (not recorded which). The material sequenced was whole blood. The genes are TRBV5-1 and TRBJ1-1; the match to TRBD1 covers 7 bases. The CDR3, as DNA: TGCGCCAGCAGCTTGGGGGGACAGTCAGGTGAAGCTTTCTTT. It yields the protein CASSLGGQSGEAFF. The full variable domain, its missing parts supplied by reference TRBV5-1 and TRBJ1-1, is KAGVTQTPRYLIKTRGQQVTLSCSPISGHRSVSWYQQTPGQGLQFLFEYFSETQRNKGNFPGRFSGRQFSNSRSEMNVSTLELGDSALYLCASSLGGQSGEAFFGQGTRLTVV.